This T cell receptor (beta chain) emerged from a study of cytomegalovirus exposure and HLA in healthy donors. General study results and limits: Some V segments, including TRBV6-2 and TRBV6-3, were excluded as indistinguishable. After further analysis at a later stage, roughly 16,000 TCR beta sequences were associated with HLA alleles at 0.05 false discovery rate. Across donors, presence/absence analyses took sequencing depth to be roughly uniform. With later analysis, a missense DCLRE1C variant became linked to TCR beta V- and J-gene trimming.

The CDR3 is 14 amino acids. V was cut by 4 bases and J by 3 bases, with 13 bases left in between. Germline V lookup: CDR1 SGHDT, CDR2 YYEEEE. The PCR was carried out with 60 Vbeta primers and 13 Jbeta primers. The table came from immunoSEQ multiplex PCR; TCRdb's copy has only in-frame clones and leaves some out. The sample has 95,000 to 100,000 clones, about four fifths seen once. As for this clone: Antigen specificity is unknown.

Specimen: PBMCs. The sequence derives from a woman in her thirties or forties in good health and CMV-seronegative. The chain combines TRBV5-6 with TRBJ1-1, with a weak D call TRBD1 (5 bases). The CDR3 sequence: CASSPYDRYTEAFF. As DNA, the CDR3 is TGTGCCAGCAGCCCTTATGACAGATACACTGAAGCTTTCTTT.